The clone carrying this TCR beta chain occurred a few times. The data were obtained in a study of blood T cells in healthy people across ages. Together with a sample-barcoded 5' primer, a J-beta primer mix was included in a second PCR lasting roughly 6 to 12 cycles. TCRdb ran MiXCR on the 5' RACE reads and lists one entry per CDR3 protein. The sample lists 1.5 million to 2 million distinct CDR3 sequences, around 48% seen once, with around 2.1% in the top ten. This CDR3 contains 12 residues. Looked up from germline, CDR1 is SNHLY and CDR2 is FYNNEI. The J segment lost 10 bases and the V segment lost 9 bases, leaving 9 bases of the junction unmatched.

The sequence was collected from a woman between 35 and 50 years old in good health. The rearrangement uses TRBV2 and TRBJ2-1, with TRBD1 matching 7 bases. Specimen: blood. The CDR3 sequence: CARGRQGGEQFF. Written as DNA, the CDR3 is TGTGCCAGAGGCCGACAGGGTGGAGAGCAGTTCTTC.